This TCR beta chain was sequenced during a study of OX40 agonist ivuxolimab in advanced cancers. A note on the overall study: The costimulatory receptor OX40 (CD134) was targeted by ivuxolimab, a fully human IgG2 agonistic monoclonal antibody. Intravenous ivuxolimab was administered to patients every 2 weeks at six dose levels: 0.01, 0.1, 0.3, 1.5, 3 and 10 mg/kg. Of the approximately 50 dose-escalation patients, hepatocellular carcinoma was present in about 20, melanoma in about 15, renal cell carcinoma in 9 and head and neck cancer in 9. A male proportion of roughly 80% and a mean age of approximately 55 years, ranging from roughly 23 to 80, were recorded for the dose-escalation cohort. Prior anti-PD-1, anti-PD-L1 or anti-CTLA-4 therapy was permitted, and checkpoint inhibitors had been received by less than 45% of dose-escalation patients. Partial responses were achieved by three dose-escalation patients, of whom one had hepatocellular carcinoma and two had cutaneous melanoma. Peripheral TCRbeta sequencing aimed to test whether ivuxolimab altered TCR sequence diversity and caused clonal T-cell expansion. The paper covers the monotherapy dose-escalation part of the phase I ivuxolimab trial, which included N ≈ 50 patients.

What the research found in general, with its limitations: In the 0.1-3.0 mg/kg groups, partial responders were among the patients with the lowest normalized peripheral clonal expansion, particularly in CD8+ T cells. Low levels of normalized T-cell clonal expansion were also shown by some nonresponding patients. At doses from 0.1 to 3.0 mg/kg, clonal expansion was seen in both CD4+ and CD8+ blood T cells between baseline and week 6. After ivuxolimab, more expanded clones were found on average in CD8+ T cells than in CD4+ T cells. Antigen specificity was not determined for the clonally expanded peripheral T cells.

Patients with a history of autoimmune disease or receiving systemic immunosuppression were excluded from the trial. Peripheral blood for TCR sequencing was collected from all dose cohorts at baseline, on cycle 4 day 1, and on cycle 7 day 1. Samples came from an open-label, multicenter, first-in-human phase I dose-escalation trial of ivuxolimab. Adults with locally advanced or metastatic melanoma, renal cell carcinoma, hepatocellular carcinoma or head and neck squamous cell carcinoma were enrolled in the trial. Before TCR sequencing, CD4+ and CD8+ T cells were separately sorted from peripheral blood. To sequence the TCRbeta CDR3 region, genomic DNA was isolated from the sorted cells. The immunoSEQ Assay was used for sequencing of TCRbeta CDR3 regions. TCRdb obtained this table from immuneACCESS and retained in-frame rearrangements with V and J assigned. These tables miss some clones; where compared with another copy, unresolved V genes account for less than half of the shortfall, and the remainder is unexplained. This sample comprises about 90,000 clones, roughly 93% of them detected only once. The ten largest clones add up to about 0.3% of the sample.

CDR1 and CDR2 were assigned from the germline V gene as SGHAT and FQNNGV. Taken from cysteine to phenylalanine, the CDR3 has 15 residues. Solely the CDR3 DNA is kept, with 45 bases framed from the first base. V is cut back by 3 bases and J by 2 bases, with 5 bases in the junction unmatched. With regard to this clone: The specificity of this receptor is unknown. The input lacks base qualities; no much larger clone sits a single base away.

The sequencing used CD4+ or CD8+ T cells sorted from blood, collected in a trial of the OX40 agonist ivuxolimab. The chain is encoded by TRBV11-2 joined to TRBJ2-3; 7 bases in the junction line up with TRBD1. The TCR was taken from an adult with an advanced solid tumor such as melanoma, head and neck, liver or kidney cancer. The bases read TGTGCCAGCAGCTTCTTCACAGGGGTCACAGATACGCAGTATTTT. The resulting protein is CASSFFTGVTDTQYF.